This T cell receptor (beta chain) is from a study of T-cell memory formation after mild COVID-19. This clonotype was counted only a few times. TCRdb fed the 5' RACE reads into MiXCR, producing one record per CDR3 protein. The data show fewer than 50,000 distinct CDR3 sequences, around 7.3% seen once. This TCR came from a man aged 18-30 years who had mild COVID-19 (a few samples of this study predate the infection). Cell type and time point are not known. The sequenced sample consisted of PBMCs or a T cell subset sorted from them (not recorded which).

The CDR3, as DNA: TGTGCCAGCAGTTTAGAAGGAACTAGCGGGGGTTGGCATACGCAGTATTTT. It is translated as CASSLEGTSGGWHTQYF. The rearrangement joins TRBV27 to TRBJ2-3, with 11 nucleotides matching TRBD2. Germline CDR1 is MNHEY and CDR2 is SMNVEV (reference sequence). The CDR3 extends over 17 amino acids. J was trimmed by 7 bases and V by 2 bases; bases with no gene match: 11.